Shown below are 6 T cell receptor delta chains from a single sample sequenced in a study of gamma-delta T cells after stem cell transplantation. TCRdb applied CATT to the RT-PCR reads for clone calling. The data hold 300 to 400 delta-chain clones, with under 5.5% observed a single time. The sample consisted of gamma-delta T cells. The receptors were sampled from a human donor. It is not recorded whose cells these are; they may come from a transplant donor.

This clone is judged medium-sized (0.01 to 0.1%). A read error is the likely source, as a far larger clone sits one nucleotide away. J is TRDJ1 and V is TRDV1; TRDD3 matches 8 bases. Germline V gene lookup returns CDR1 TSWWSYY and CDR2 QGS. The CDR3 extends over 24 amino acids. The CDR3 sequence is CALGELYGPLYWGPTPRTTDKPIF. The CDR3 DNA reads as TGTGCTCTTGGGGAACTGTACGGGCCCCTTTACTGGGGGCCGACTCCGAGAACCACCGATAAACCCATCTTT.

Concerning this clone: Given a much more abundant clone one base away, this may be a read error. Other nucleotide sequences from this sample produce the same CDR3. In nucleotides, the CDR3 is TGTGCTCTTGGGGACCTTTCTTCCTACTGGCCTATGGAGGGGATACGTGTCTGGACCGATAAACTCATCTTT. It is translated as CALGDLSSYWPMEGIRVWTDKLIF. V gene TRDV1 combines with J gene TRDJ1, with a weak D call TRDD3 (9 bases). Looked up from germline, CDR1 is TSWWSYY and CDR2 is QGS. The CDR3 is 24 residues long. Trimming took off 3 bases at V and 2 bases at J, with 40 bases between the two ends.

As concerns this clone: With only one base between it and a far larger clone, this is likely a read error. The rearrangement joins TRDV1 to TRDJ1; D is tentatively TRDD2 or TRDD3 (5 bases each). The CDR3 contains 19 residues. The V end was cut by 4 bases, the J end by 3 bases, with 27 bases between. Looked up from germline, CDR1 is TSWWSYY and CDR2 is QGS. The CDR3 sequence: CALGGPSYALWVYSDKLIF. CDR3 nucleotides: TGTGCTCTTGGGGGACCTTCTTACGCCCTCTGGGTTTATTCCGATAAACTCATCTTT.

Comments on this clone: At one end the junction does not follow the germline gene, possibly because of a read error. This chain links TRDV1 with TRDJ1; D is undetermined. In germline, CDR1 is TSWWSYY, CDR2 QGS. This CDR3 is 17 amino acids long. CDR3 coding DNA: TGTGCTCTTGGGGAACTCCCGCGCCACTACCTGGCCGACAAACTCATCTTT. Its translation: CALGELPRHYLADKLIF.

This clone has only a few counts. Only one base separates this from a far larger clonotype, so it likely reflects a read error. This chain joins TRDV3 and TRDJ1; TRDD3 is a possible D gene (6 bases). Germline V gene data show CDR1 as TVYSNPD and CDR2 as GDNSRS (reference sequence). The CDR3 covers 20 residues. With 5 bases removed from V and 3 bases from J, the gap between germline ends came to 37 bases. This CDR3 is CAMSYDPGVAGGGSPDKLIF. For the CDR3, the DNA is TGTGCCATGAGCTACGATCCTGGGGTCGCCGGCGGGGGAAGCCCCGATAAACTCATCTTT.

Note on this clone: This sequence is one base from a far larger clone and is likely a read error. The rearrangement uses TRDV1 and TRDJ1; 12 bases align to TRDD3. This CDR3 contains 29 residues. Germline V gene data show CDR1 as TSWWSYY and CDR2 as QGS. CDR3 DNA sequence: TGTGCTCCTGGGGAACCCTCGGCCTTCCCCTACGGTACTGGGGGATACCCGCGGAGAGTTTCTTCGTACACCGATAAACTCATCTTT. Amino acid sequence: CAPGEPSAFPYGTGGYPRRVSSYTDKLIF.